This record concerns one TCR beta chain sequence. Original processing notes: Amplified reference gene primers provided the basis for estimating nucleated cell counts. Using immunoSEQ multiplex PCR, the repertoire was profiled, and TCRdb retains in-frame clones only, with some absent. V and J calls and clone size are copied from that table; D and trimming were computed from the DNA. The sample records approximately 210,000 clones, around four fifths being singletons. These data come from a study of blood T cell repertoires in COVID-19. The overall study: Acute-phase and convalescent COVID-19 samples originated in the United States, Italy and Spain. The cDNA or gDNA used as material had been derived from T cells, B-cell-depleted T cells, or PBMCs.

Seattle participants joined during active infection and were tracked over time. Sequencing was performed on peripheral blood. This sequence was found in a man aged 60-69 years with COVID-19, enrolled during active disease.

The CDR3 protein is CASRGTGPPLDTQYF. CDR3 bases: TGTGCCAGTAGGGGGACAGGTCCCCCATTAGATACGCAGTATTTT. The chain employs TRBV19 and TRBJ2-3; 8 bases are a match to TRBD1. Looked up from germline, CDR1 is LNHDA and CDR2 is SQIVND (reference sequence). With V trimmed by 6 bases and J by 5 bases, 10 bases remained unmatched. The CDR3 extends over 15 amino acids.